A selection of T cell receptor beta chains follows, all from one sample in a study of blood T cell repertoires in COVID-19. The repertoire was sequenced with immunoSEQ multiplex PCR; TCRdb's copy has only in-frame clones and lacks some. The sample lists around 200,000 clones, about 86% occurring once. The specimen sequenced was peripheral blood. The receptor set was obtained from a woman over 75 in a cohort sampled during active or convalescent COVID-19. CDR3s include the opening cysteine and the closing phenylalanine or tryptophan. A D gene is named only where the DNA matches it firmly. Clone size is stated in some rows and not others, as once, few, many or a class when expanded.

v_gene,d_gene,abundance,j_gene,CDR3aa,CDR3nt
TRBV11-2,TRBD1,-,TRBJ1-1,CASRTGQGVTTAEAFF,TGTGCCAGCAGAACAGGACAGGGGGTCACGACGGCTGAAGCTTTCTTT
TRBV10-3,-,once,TRBJ1-2,CAISVSRDGYTF,TGTGCCATCAGTGTGTCCAGGGATGGCTACACCTTC
TRBV6-5,-,-,TRBJ2-5,CASSYTTDRQETQYF,TGTGCCAGCAGTTACACTACCGACAGACAAGAGACCCAGTACTTC
TRBV2,TRBD1,-,TRBJ1-2,CASSEDRGHGYTF,TGTGCCAGCAGTGAAGACAGGGGGCATGGCTACACCTTC
TRBV5-1,-,-,TRBJ2-3,CASSPFGNTDTQYF,TGCGCCAGCAGTCCCTTTGGCAACACAGATACGCAGTATTTT
TRBV9,TRBD2,-,TRBJ2-3,CASSVSGGLTDTQYF,TGTGCCAGCAGCGTTAGCGGGGGGCTCACAGATACGCAGTATTTT
TRBV5-5,TRBD1,-,TRBJ1-4,CASSPPTGLEKLFF,TGTGCCAGCAGCCCTCCGACAGGGCTTGAAAAACTGTTTTTT
TRBV27,-,-,TRBJ2-1,CASSTGTLDEQFF,TGTGCCAGCAGTACAGGAACCTTGGATGAGCAGTTCTTC
TRBV7-2,TRBD1,few,TRBJ2-3,CASSLRTGGFTDTQYF,TGTGCCAGCAGCTTAAGGACAGGGGGCTTCACAGATACGCAGTATTTT
TRBV14,TRBD1,-,TRBJ1-1,CASSQRDRAEAFF,TGTGCCAGCAGCCAAAGGGACAGGGCTGAAGCTTTCTTT
TRBV25-1,-,-,TRBJ1-1,CASSEFGRVNTEAFF,TGTGCCAGCAGTGAATTTGGCAGGGTGAACACTGAAGCTTTCTTT
TRBV29-1,TRBD1,-,TRBJ1-4,CSVEGTGTNEKLFF,TGCAGCGTTGAGGGGACAGGGACTAATGAAAAACTGTTTTTT
TRBV5-1,TRBD1,-,TRBJ1-2,CASSLDGGQGLGYTF,TGCGCCAGCAGCTTGGATGGGGGACAGGGCCTTGGCTACACCTTC
TRBV3-1/TRBV3-2,-,-,TRBJ1-2,CASSQGRTIRDYGYTF,TGTGCCAGCAGCCAGGGGAGGACCATAAGGGATTATGGCTACACCTTC
TRBV14,TRBD1,-,TRBJ1-3,CASSQGIGTGGRKSGNTIYF,TGTGCCAGCAGCCAAGGGATCGGGACAGGGGGCAGGAAGAGTGGAAACACCATATATTTT
TRBV30,-,-,TRBJ2-1,CAWKIGRVAGFKEEQFF,TGTGCCTGGAAGATTGGAAGGGTCGCGGGATTTAAGGAGGAGCAGTTCTTC
TRBV6-5,-,-,TRBJ1-2,CASSVISRNGYTF,TGTGCCAGCAGCGTAATCTCCCGTAATGGCTACACCTTC
TRBV29-1,TRBD1,-,TRBJ2-7,CSVEGRDRTYEQYF,TGCAGCGTTGAAGGCCGGGACAGGACCTACGAGCAGTACTTC
TRBV4-2,-,few,TRBJ1-2,CASSQGAGYGYTF,TGTGCCAGCAGCCAAGGGGCAGGCTATGGCTACACCTTC
TRBV7-9,TRBD1,-,TRBJ1-5,CASSRTGAGNQPQHF,TGTGCCAGCAGCAGGACAGGGGCCGGGAATCAGCCCCAGCATTTT
TRBV2,TRBD1,-,TRBJ2-3,CASTPGQRTDTQYF,TGTGCCAGCACCCCGGGACAGCGCACAGATACGCAGTATTTT
TRBV5-1,-,-,TRBJ1-1,CASSFAVPNTEAFF,TGCGCCAGCAGCTTTGCAGTTCCGAACACTGAAGCTTTCTTT
TRBV2,-,-,TRBJ2-5,CASSRQASKETQYF,TGTGCCAGCAGTAGACAGGCGTCGAAAGAGACCCAGTACTTC
TRBV5-1,TRBD1,-,TRBJ2-3,CASSSTGAGGDTQYF,TGCGCCAGCAGTTCGACAGGGGCCGGAGGGGATACGCAGTATTTT
TRBV5-8,-,-,TRBJ1-6,CASSPGHYNSPLHF,TGTGCCAGCAGCCCGGGACATTATAATTCACCCCTCCACTTT
TRBV19,-,few,TRBJ2-2,CASSRSLRVTGELFF,TGTGCCAGTAGTAGGTCGCTCAGGGTCACCGGGGAGCTGTTTTTT
TRBV6-6,TRBD1,-,TRBJ1-1,CASSRGQGVIAGTEAFF,TGTGCCAGCAGTCGGGGACAGGGGGTTATTGCGGGCACTGAAGCTTTCTTT
TRBV4-1,TRBD2,-,TRBJ2-5,CASSQSTSGREETQYF,TGCGCCAGCAGCCAGTCGACTAGCGGGCGGGAAGAGACCCAGTACTTC
TRBV5-4,TRBD2,-,TRBJ2-1,CASSLDGLAGGPGVENEQFF,TGTGCCAGCAGCCTAGACGGACTAGCGGGAGGGCCGGGGGTAGAGAATGAGCAGTTCTTC
TRBV11-3,-,few,TRBJ2-2,CASSFNQYTGELFF,TGTGCCAGCAGCTTTAACCAGTACACCGGGGAGCTGTTTTTT
TRBV7-2,-,-,TRBJ2-7,CASSLGRGYEQYF,TGTGCCAGCAGCTTAGGTCGCGGTTACGAGCAGTACTTC
TRBV7-9,TRBD1,once,TRBJ2-1,CATPRGLGGEQFF,TGTGCCACTCCCAGGGGGCTGGGGGGTGAGCAGTTCTTC
TRBV4-2,-,-,TRBJ2-3,CASSQEGGASTDTQYF,TGTGCCAGCAGCCAAGAAGGCGGGGCGAGCACAGATACGCAGTATTTT
TRBV6-6,-,-,TRBJ1-3,CASSSRGIGGNTIYF,TGTGCCAGCAGCTCAAGGGGGATCGGTGGAAACACCATATATTTT
TRBV5-1,-,few,TRBJ1-6,CASSLAGSRLKVLHF,TGCGCCAGCAGCTTGGCCGGGTCCCGGTTAAAGGTTCTCCACTTT
TRBV9,-,-,TRBJ2-2,CASSPTSRGTNTGELFF,TGTGCCAGCAGCCCGACTTCCCGCGGGACGAACACCGGGGAGCTGTTTTTT
TRBV6-4,-,-,TRBJ2-7,CASREDSREQYF,TGTGCCAGCAGGGAGGACTCTCGCGAGCAGTACTTC
TRBV5-1,TRBD1,-,TRBJ1-4,CASSVSPLQGANEKLFF,TGCGCCAGCAGCGTATCCCCACTACAGGGGGCTAATGAAAAACTGTTTTTT
TRBV2,-,-,TRBJ2-2,CASSDGRNTGELFF,TGTGCCAGCAGTGATGGGCGGAACACCGGGGAGCTGTTTTTT
TRBV5-4,TRBD1,-,TRBJ1-4,CASSNGQARGEKLFF,TGTGCCAGCAGCAACGGACAGGCCCGGGGGGAAAAACTGTTTTTT
TRBV30,-,-,TRBJ1-6,CAWSPGRGNSPLHF,TGTGCCTGGAGTCCTGGCAGGGGAAATTCACCCCTCCACTTT